The rows below give T cell receptor beta chains drawn from one sample of a study of T-cell reconstitution after alpha-beta-depleted transplantation in children. TCRdb ran MiXCR on the PCR reads and lists one entry per CDR3 protein. The sample contains roughly 48,000 distinct CDR3 sequences, around 5.9% of which appear only once. Sequencing was performed on PBMCs, mostly from graft donor cells, taken 60 days after TCRalphabeta/CD19-depleted stem cell transplant. Every receptor here comes from a female patient between 2 and 15 years old who had a stem cell transplant for aplastic anemia, so the T cells may come from the graft donor. CDR3s leave out the opening cysteine and the closing phenylalanine or tryptophan. A D gene is named only where the DNA matches it firmly.

d_call v_call cdr3_aa
TRBD1 TRBV2 ASRTGPDTQY
. TRBV12-3/TRBV12-4 ASSLGGFRGYT
TRBD2 TRBV29-1 SVEYGGRADTQY
TRBD2 TRBV3-1 ASSLLPMRTSGVNEQF
. TRBV7-9 ASSLSDTNTEAF
. TRBV6-5 ASRNTLLASEKLF
. TRBV11-2 ASSFGGSGANVLT
TRBD2 TRBV5-1 ASLAGVTGELF
. TRBV20-1 SARDSSTNYGYT
TRBD2 TRBV2 ASNRGLAGKVGELF
. TRBV19 ASSSTSSYEQY
TRBD1 TRBV6-6 ASNHVFVQDRDYGYT
TRBD1 TRBV11-2 ASSLSRARDRAGNEKLF
. TRBV28 ASSPITARTPSTMRQL
. TRBV7-9 ASSQGTEAF
. TRBV7-2 ASSLNQGKETQY
TRBD1 TRBV30 ACTKDRAYEQY
. TRBV6-5 ASSYWVEADTQY
TRBD2 TRBV20-1 SASRRAGGSLLQQY
TRBD2 TRBV20-1 SATPSGVLRGELF
. TRBV3-1 ASSQLDEQF
. TRBV11-1 ASSLTGTYDGELF
. TRBV7-9 ASSRLYGEMNTEAF
. TRBV12-3/TRBV12-4 ASSYSRGPYEQY
. TRBV3-1 ASGGLKTQY
. TRBV7-9 ASSLRRRQF